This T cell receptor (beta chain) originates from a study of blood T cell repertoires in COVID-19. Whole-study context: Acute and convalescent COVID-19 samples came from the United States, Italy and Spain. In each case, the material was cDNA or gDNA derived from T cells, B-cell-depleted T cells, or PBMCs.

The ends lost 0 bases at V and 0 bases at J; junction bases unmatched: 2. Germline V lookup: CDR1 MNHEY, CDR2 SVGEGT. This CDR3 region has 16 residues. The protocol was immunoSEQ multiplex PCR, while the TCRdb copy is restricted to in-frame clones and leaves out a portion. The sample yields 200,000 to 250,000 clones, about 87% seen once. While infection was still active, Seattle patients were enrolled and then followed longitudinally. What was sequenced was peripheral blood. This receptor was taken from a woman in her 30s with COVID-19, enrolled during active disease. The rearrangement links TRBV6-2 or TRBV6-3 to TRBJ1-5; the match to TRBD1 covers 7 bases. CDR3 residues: CASSYSTGFSNQPQHF. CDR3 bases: TGTGCCAGCAGTTACTCGACAGGGTTTAGCAATCAGCCCCAGCATTTT.